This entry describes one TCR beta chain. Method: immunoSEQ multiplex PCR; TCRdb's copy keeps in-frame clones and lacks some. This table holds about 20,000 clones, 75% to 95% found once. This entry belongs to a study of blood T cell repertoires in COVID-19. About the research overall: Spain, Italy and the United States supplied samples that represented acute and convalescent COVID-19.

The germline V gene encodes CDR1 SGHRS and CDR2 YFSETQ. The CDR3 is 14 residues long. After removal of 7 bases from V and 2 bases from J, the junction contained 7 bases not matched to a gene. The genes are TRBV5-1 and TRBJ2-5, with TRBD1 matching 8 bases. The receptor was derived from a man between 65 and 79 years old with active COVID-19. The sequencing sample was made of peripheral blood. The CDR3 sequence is CASRPQGAQETQYF. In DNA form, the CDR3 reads TGCGCCAGCCGTCCCCAGGGGGCTCAAGAGACCCAGTACTTC.